These 7 T cell receptor beta chains originate from one sample sequenced in a study of blood T cell repertoires in COVID-19. Here immunoSEQ multiplex PCR was the method, and the copy in TCRdb shows in-frame clones only, minus some. The profile covers more than 80,000 clones, with roughly 87% appearing a single time and around 17% taken by the ten largest. The sample comprised peripheral blood. All receptors derive from a woman in her fifties or sixties with COVID-19, enrolled during active disease.

The chain is built from TRBV7-9 and TRBJ2-3, with 9 bases matching TRBD2. The CDR3 consists of 16 residues. Germline V gene lookup returns CDR1 SEHNR and CDR2 FQNEAQ (reference sequence). After removal of 5 bases from V and 6 bases from J, the junction contained 12 bases not matched to a gene. CDR3 in amino acids: CASSPAGGSVRDTQYF. In DNA form, the CDR3 reads TGTGCCAGCAGCCCAGCGGGGGGTAGCGTACGGGATACGCAGTATTTT. The full variable domain, completed using reference TRBV7-9 and TRBJ2-3, is DTGVSQNPRHKITKRGQNVTFRCDPISEHNRLYWYRQTLGQGPEFLTYFQNEAQLEKSRLLSDRFSAERPKGSFSTLEIQRTEQGDSAMYLCASSPAGGSVRDTQYFGPGTRLTVL.

The chain recombines TRBV7-9 with TRBJ1-1, with 8 bases aligning to TRBD1. Germline assignment: CDR1 SEHNR and CDR2 FQNEAQ (reference sequence). Losses at the gene ends were 7 bases for V and 3 bases for J; bases not matched to a gene: 10. The CDR3 has 15 residues. CDR3 sequence reads: CASIIRGQGHTEAFF. In DNA, the CDR3 is TGTGCCAGCATCATCAGGGGGCAGGGACACACTGAAGCTTTCTTT.

This clone was counted many times. V gene TRBV15 combines with J gene TRBJ2-5, with D hard to call. CDR1 is LNHNV and CDR2 is YYDKDF in the germline V gene (reference sequence). Trimming removed 5 bases from V and 2 bases from J, with 9 bases in between. The CDR3 is 13 residues long. The CDR3 DNA reads as TGTGCCACCAGCGTCCCAATTCAAGAGACCCAGTACTTC. It encodes CATSVPIQETQYF.

The J gene is TRBJ2-2, the V gene TRBV5-4, with D possibly TRBD1 on 5 matching bases. The germline CDR1 and CDR2 sequences are SGHNT and YYREEE (reference sequence). The CDR3 is made up of 15 amino acids. Trimming removed 4 bases from V and 1 base from J, with 11 bases in between. CDR3 region: CASSDRRQNTGELFF. The CDR3 DNA is TGTGCCAGCAGCGACAGACGGCAGAACACCGGGGAGCTGTTTTTT.

This sequence joins TRBV12-3 or TRBV12-4 and TRBJ1-2, with D unresolved. V shed 5 bases and J shed 1 base, with 5 bases lying between them. This CDR3 comprises 12 residues. As DNA, the CDR3 is TGTGCCAGCAGTACCTATAACTATGGCTACACCTTC. Its translation is CASSTYNYGYTF.

The CDR3 is CASSINAVNTEAFF. The CDR3 region has the DNA TGTGCCAGTAGTATAAATGCAGTGAACACTGAAGCTTTCTTT. The chain is built from TRBV19 and TRBJ1-1; D is uncertain. This CDR3 contains 14 residues. Trimming left V 2 bases short and J 0 bases short, with 7 bases between. Looked up from germline, CDR1 is LNHDA and CDR2 is SQIVND (reference sequence).

The rearrangement links TRBV6-5 to TRBJ2-1; a possible D gene is TRBD1 (6 bases). V shed 10 bases and J shed 7 bases, with 17 bases lying between them. The CDR3 is 13 amino acids. Germline V CDR1 and CDR2: MNHEY, SVGAGI. DNA for the CDR3: TGTGCCACTTGTAACAGGGTATGGAATGAGCAGTTCTTC. It specifies CATCNRVWNEQFF.